This TCR beta chain was recovered during a study of blood T cell repertoires in COVID-19. In the authors' workflow: The assay estimated nucleated cells by amplifying reference gene primers. Some clones are missing from TCRdb's copy, which holds only in-frame ones; the method was immunoSEQ multiplex PCR. The V and J calls and clone size were taken over from that table, and D and trimming were inferred from the DNA. The profile shows hundreds of thousands of clones, roughly 85% of them singletons. Germline loops: CDR1 SNHLY, CDR2 FYNNEI. The CDR3 sequence is 13 residues long. V was cut by 10 bases and J by 5 bases, with 15 bases left in between. Cohort assignment relied on participant-reported clinical history. Within 2 weeks before study entry, exposed participants met a COVID-19 case.

The sequence was obtained from a woman aged 25 to 39 who had been exposed to COVID-19. The V gene is TRBV2, the J gene TRBJ1-5; D gene ambiguous. The material sequenced was PBMCs or T cells enriched from blood (not recorded which). The CDR3 DNA reads TGTGCCACGACGCGGCAGCGAGATCAGCCCCAGCATTTT. Its translation: CATTRQRDQPQHF.